This T cell receptor beta chain was recovered during a study of T-cell memory formation after mild COVID-19. The wider study: TCR clusters largely stayed donor specific. The study's findings and limits: SARS-CoV-2 specificity of second-wave clones peaking day 37 was unconfirmed. Most CD4+ clones that shrank were in CM and EM, while CD8+ ones turned up in EMRA.

The authors produced TCR alpha and TCR beta cDNA libraries with sample barcodes and UMIs by 5'RACE using constant-segment primers. MiXCR, applied by TCRdb to the 5' RACE reads, yields one record per CDR3 protein. The table shows some 440,000 distinct CDR3 sequences, with approximately 25% occurring only once. The length of the CDR3 is 14 residues. V was clipped by 6 bases and J by 3 bases; unmatched bases: 8. Looked up from germline, CDR1 is DFQATT and CDR2 is SNEGSKA (reference sequence). Concerning this clonotype: Its specificity is unknown.

Sequencing used PBMCs or a T cell subset sorted from them (not recorded which). The V call is TRBV20-1, the J call TRBJ2-7, with 10 bases aligning to TRBD2. This receptor was taken from an adult woman who had mild COVID-19 (a few samples of this study predate the infection). Cell type and time point are not known. As DNA, the CDR3 is TGCAGTGCCCGGGTGACTAGCGGGCTCTACGAGCAGTACTTC. Amino acid sequence: CSARVTSGLYEQYF.